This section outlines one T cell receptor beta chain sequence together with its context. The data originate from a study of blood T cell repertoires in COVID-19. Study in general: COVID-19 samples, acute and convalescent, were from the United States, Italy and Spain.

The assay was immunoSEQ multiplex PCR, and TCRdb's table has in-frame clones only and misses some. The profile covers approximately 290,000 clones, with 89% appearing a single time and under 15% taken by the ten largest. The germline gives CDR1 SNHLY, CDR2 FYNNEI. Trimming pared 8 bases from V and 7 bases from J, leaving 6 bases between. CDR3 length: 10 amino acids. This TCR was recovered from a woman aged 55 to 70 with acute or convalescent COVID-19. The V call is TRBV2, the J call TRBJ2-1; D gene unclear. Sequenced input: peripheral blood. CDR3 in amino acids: CASPHNEQFF. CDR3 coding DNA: TGTGCCAGCCCCCATAATGAGCAGTTCTTC.